One sample yielded the 8 T cell receptor beta chains listed below, sequenced in a study of blood T cell repertoires in COVID-19 (TCRdb year 2020). The library was built by means of the immunoSEQ multiplex PCR assay. Imported from immuneACCESS, the table was reduced by TCRdb to in-frame sequences with V and J called. These copies leave out some clones; in studies compared against another copy, an unresolved V gene accounts for under half, and the cause of the remainder is not known. The sample contains 200,000 to 250,000 clones, about 91% of them found a single time. About 1.3% of the sample is taken by the ten largest. Sequencing input: peripheral blood. The source is a man aged 25 to 45 with acute or convalescent COVID-19.

The chain recombines TRBV5-1 with TRBJ1-2, with D possibly matching TRBD1 (5 bases). Germline lookup yields CDR1 SGHRS and CDR2 YFSETQ. This CDR3 has 13 residues. Trimming took 4 bases from V and 8 from J, leaving 15 bases between them. CDR3 DNA: TGCGCCAGCAGCCCGCAAGGGGAGGGCGGCTACACCTTC. Its translation: CASSPQGEGGYTF. The variable domain in full, completed from reference TRBV5-1 and TRBJ1-2, reads KAGVTQTPRYLIKTRGQQVTLSCSPISGHRSVSWYQQTPGQGLQFLFEYFSETQRNKGNFPGRFSGRQFSNSRSEMNVSTLELGDSALYLCASSPQGEGGYTFGSGTRLTVV.

This clone was recorded a few times. The chain employs TRBV5-4 and TRBJ2-3, with D possibly TRBD1 on 6 matching bases. Trimming removed 2 bases at V and 10 bases at J, with 14 bases between. The CDR3 spans 13 residues. From germline, CDR1 is SGHNT and CDR2 YYREEE (reference sequence). The CDR3, as DNA: TGTGCCAGCAGCTTAGAAAACAGGGCTCCGCAGTATTTT. The encoded protein is CASSLENRAPQYF.

V is TRBV5-1 and J is TRBJ1-2, with 7 bases lining up with TRBD1. V lost 4 bases to trimming and J lost 6 bases; unmatched junction nucleotides: 6. The CDR3 is 13 amino acids. The germline gives CDR1 SGHRS, CDR2 YFSETQ. CDR3 loop: CASSAQGSDGYTF. In DNA form, the CDR3 reads TGCGCCAGCAGCGCACAGGGGAGCGATGGCTACACCTTC. The variable domain in full, with the rest retrieved from reference TRBV5-1 and TRBJ1-2, is KAGVTQTPRYLIKTRGQQVTLSCSPISGHRSVSWYQQTPGQGLQFLFEYFSETQRNKGNFPGRFSGRQFSNSRSEMNVSTLELGDSALYLCASSAQGSDGYTFGSGTRLTVV.

This clone has only a few counts. The J gene is TRBJ1-2, the V gene TRBV6-5; 7 nucleotides agree with TRBD1. The germline V gene encodes CDR1 MNHEY and CDR2 SVGAGI. CDR3 length equals 13 residues. J was trimmed by 4 bases and V by 7 bases; bases with no gene match: 6. CDR3 DNA sequence: TGTGCCAGCAAAAAGGGACAGTTCTATGGCTACACCTTC. Translating gives CASKKGQFYGYTF.

The genes are TRBV6-5 and TRBJ2-3; D remains ambiguous. The CDR3 loop spans 13 amino acids. Germline V gives CDR1 MNHEY, CDR2 SVGAGI. The V end was cut by 6 bases, the J end by 3 bases, with 10 bases between. The CDR3 DNA sequence: TGTGCCAGCAGAAGGAGAACTACAGATACGCAGTATTTT. Its protein product is CASRRRTTDTQYF.

CDR3 amino acids: CASSFGGNEKLFF. Here the CDR3 DNA reads TGTGCCAGCAGTTTCGGAGGAAATGAAAAACTGTTTTTT. The chain links TRBV28 to TRBJ1-4, with D hard to call. The V gene lost 3 bases and the J gene lost 5 bases, with 7 bases spanning the gap. Germline V lookup: CDR1 MDHEN, CDR2 SYDVKM. There are 13 residues in the CDR3.

This chain links TRBV29-1 with TRBJ2-5; D is possibly TRBD2 (6 bases). V was cut by 4 bases and J by 5 bases, with 14 bases left in between. The CDR3 has 13 residues. CDR1 SQVTM and CDR2 ANQGSEA come from the germline V gene. The CDR3 sequence: CSVVRGSWETQYF. CDR3 DNA: TGCAGCGTTGTTCGGGGGTCCTGGGAGACCCAGTACTTC.

This clone was seen only once. Its ends do not fully match the called genes, so a read error is possible. The V gene is TRBV10-2, the J gene TRBJ2-7; 12 bases align to TRBD2. Germline assignment: CDR1 WSHSY and CDR2 SAAADI. This CDR3 spans 14 amino acids. The CDR3 sequence is CASLTTGLAGLTIF. CDR3 sequence (DNA): TGCGCCAGCCTTACTACGGGACTAGCGGGCCTCACTATCTTC.